The clone carrying this T cell receptor (beta chain) came up many times. Its antigen remains unidentified. The sample is drawn from a study of T cells after yellow fever vaccination. The study, taken as a whole, reports: Weaker overall, the secondary response nonetheless peaked faster (day 5 versus 15). Subsequent booster samples again held most clones from primary vaccination (approximately 95% CD4, 88% CD8).

Germline trimming cut 10 bases from V and 9 bases from J; bases unmatched to any gene: 9. This CDR3 is 12 amino acids long. In making TCR cDNA, 5'RACE template switching added a universal primer site and UMIs to it. One entry per CDR3 protein results from TCRdb running MiXCR on the 5' RACE reads. The table includes over 110,000 distinct CDR3 sequences, 7.7% detected once. This chain links TRBV12-3 or TRBV12-4 with TRBJ2-1; 7 bases map to TRBD2. The source was CD4+ T cells sorted from PBMCs, collected 5 days after the yellow fever booster vaccination. This TCR was recovered from a man aged 25-45 years who received the YFV17D yellow fever vaccine. The CDR3 is CAIRGVQGEQFF. Written as DNA, the CDR3 is TGTGCCATCCGGGGGGTTCAGGGTGAGCAGTTCTTC.